This entry is about one TCR beta chain. Its target is unknown. A read error may account for a junction end that differs from germline. The CDR3 sequence is 13 residues long. From germline, CDR1 is MDHEN and CDR2 SYDVKM. The data originate from a study of blood T cells in healthy people across ages. Notes on the study in general: Both higher diversity and more naive CD4+ cells marked long-lived donors when set against aged donors.

For the second PCR, which ran for 7 to 11 cycles, a sample-barcoded 5' primer and a J-beta primer mix were used. TCRdb re-derived calls from the 5' RACE reads in MiXCR, one entry per CDR3 protein. Counted here are 1.5 million to 2 million distinct CDR3 sequences, about 35% occurring once; the ten biggest clones make up roughly 10%. Sequenced material: blood. V and J are TRBV28 and TRBJ2-5; 9 nucleotides line up with TRBD2. The J call may be wrong; the DNA end is better matched by TRBJ2-7. The sequence was collected from a woman between 25 and 40 years old in good health. The CDR3 reads CVSSSGRHYEQYF. CDR3 coding DNA: TGTGTCAGCAGTAGCGGGAGACACTACGAGCAGTACTTC.